Below, 8 T cell receptor beta chains from the same sample are listed, as sequenced in a study of T cell repertoires in cytomegalovirus infection. Which antigens these TCRs recognize remains unknown. MiXCR was run by TCRdb on the reads, yielding one entry per CDR3 protein. The sample records roughly 920,000 distinct CDR3 sequences, 31% being singletons. The input for sequencing was cultured CD8+ T cells from PBMCs, taken from culture after CMV antigen stimulation. The receptors stem from a human donor in good health (CMV status not recorded). Some clones in this sample may be carry-over from other donors' samples.

This chain links TRBV12-3 or TRBV12-4 with TRBJ1-6; 7 bases are shared with TRBD1. CDR3 length: 14 residues. The V and J ends lost 4 bases and 6 bases, in that order; junction bases with no gene match: 3. The CDR3 DNA follows: TGTGCCAGCAGTTGGACAGGTCCTAATTCACCCCTCCACTTT. It codes for CASSWTGPNSPLHF.

This sequence joins TRBV6-2 or TRBV6-3 and TRBJ2-7; 8 bases line up with TRBD1. Germline V gene sequence: CDR1 MNHEY, CDR2 SVGEGT. V trimming: 0 bases; J trimming: 4 bases; junction bases outside the gene matches: 8. The CDR3 is 16 residues long. The CDR3 sequence is CASSYSLDRGRYEQYV. CDR3 DNA sequence: TGTGCCAGCAGTTACTCGCTCGACAGGGGACGATACGAGCAGTACGTC.

This clonotype has just a few counts. The chain couples TRBV5-4 to TRBJ1-2, with D uncertain. V was pared by 4 bases and J by 5 bases, with 9 bases between. There are 12 residues in the CDR3. The germline gives CDR1 SGHNT, CDR2 YYREEE (reference sequence). CDR3 residues: CASSPNGYGYTF. The CDR3 DNA sequence: TGTGCCAGCAGCCCGAATGGGTATGGCTACACCTTC.

This clonotype has more than one count but fewer than ten. The chain uses TRBV5-6 and TRBJ2-7, with 12 bases aligning to TRBD2. Germline CDR1 is SGHDT and CDR2 is YYEEEE. The CDR3 has 16 residues. With 2 bases clipped from V and 4 bases from J, the junction kept 7 bases outside the gene matches. The CDR3: CASSLGLAGMQYEQYF. CDR3 nucleotides: TGTGCCAGCAGCTTAGGACTAGCGGGGATGCAATACGAGCAGTACTTC.

There are a few counts of this clonotype. The V gene is TRBV5-1, the J gene TRBJ1-1; 7 bases map to TRBD1. CDR3 size: 13 residues. The junction had 2 bases not matched to a gene; V was cut back by 3 bases and J by 3 bases. Germline V lookup: CDR1 SGHRS, CDR2 YFSETQ. The DNA for the CDR3 is TGCGCCAGCAGCTCCAGGGGGTACACTGAAGCTTTCTTT. Protein sequence: CASSSRGYTEAFF.

The rearrangement links TRBV25-1 to TRBJ2-7; perhaps TRBD2 as D (6 bases). V shed 8 bases and J shed 2 bases, with 16 bases lying between them. The germline V gene encodes CDR1 MGHDK and CDR2 SYGVNS. The CDR3 covers 14 residues. The CDR3, as DNA: TGTGCCAGCGGAGGGGTTCCCCCTCCCTACGAGCAGTACTTC. This translates into CASGGVPPPYEQYF.

The rearrangement links TRBV28 to TRBJ1-2; 7 bases map to TRBD1. Losses at the gene ends were 3 bases for V and 7 bases for J; bases not matched to a gene: 5. The CDR3 totals 13 residues. Germline CDR1 is MDHEN and CDR2 is SYDVKM. The chain's CDR3 is CASSLGQIVGYTF. The CDR3 nucleotides are TGTGCCAGCAGTTTGGGACAGATCGTTGGCTACACCTTC.

This clonotype was counted between two and nine times. The chain links TRBV4-3 to TRBJ2-5; D call uncertain. This CDR3 comprises 14 residues. The germline CDR1 and CDR2 sequences are LGHNA and YSLEER. Trimming left V 0 bases short and J 4 bases short, with 9 bases between. The CDR3 bases are TGCGCCAGCAGCCAAGATCCAGACGGAGAGACCCAGTACTTC. The encoded protein is CASSQDPDGETQYF.